These T cell receptor beta chains were read from a single sample in a study of CD8 T cells in ankylosing spondylitis. TCRdb recomputed calls from the 5' RACE reads with MiXCR, one row per CDR3 protein. The table lists approximately 520,000 distinct CDR3 sequences, about 5% of them singletons. The sequenced sample was blood, either unsorted or a sorted T cell fraction (not recorded which). Every receptor here comes from a male donor with ankylosing spondylitis. The CDR3 runs from the conserved cysteine through the conserved F or W. The D gene is left open where the match is weak. The size field is filled for only some rows; it gives once, few, many or a size class.

cdr3_aa cdr3_nt j_call v_call clone_size d_call
CASRRRQADTQYF TGTGCCAGCAGGAGAAGACAGGCAGATACGCAGTATTTT TRBJ2-3 TRBV6-1 many -
CSARVDDNYGYTF TGCAGTGCTAGGGTTGATGATAACTATGGCTACACCTTC TRBJ1-2 TRBV20-1 many -
CASSRGGGALNGYTF TGTGCCAGCAGTCGCGGTGGGGGGGCGCTGAACGGCTACACCTTC TRBJ1-2 TRBV6-1 - -
CASSPGQVPSTDTQYF TGTGCCAGCTCACCGGGACAGGTTCCTAGCACAGATACGCAGTATTTT TRBJ2-3 TRBV18 few TRBD1
CSARDSQDRGNYGYTF TGCAGTGCTAGAGATAGCCAGGACAGGGGGAACTATGGCTACACCTTC TRBJ1-2 TRBV20-1 many TRBD1
CSAVSGIYTEAFF TGCAGTGCTGTTAGCGGTATCTACACTGAAGCTTTCTTT TRBJ1-1 TRBV20-1 many -
CAWRPRTSGALYNEQFF TGTGCCTGGAGGCCGAGGACTAGCGGGGCCCTCTACAATGAGCAGTTCTTC TRBJ2-1 TRBV30 once TRBD2
CASSLLGRGALNEQFF TGTGCCAGCAGCTTACTGGGCAGGGGGGCCCTAAATGAGCAGTTCTTC TRBJ2-1 TRBV7-2 many -
CASSQDLRPKTDNEQFF TGCGCCAGCAGCCAAGATCTGAGACCGAAAACCGACAATGAGCAGTTCTTC TRBJ2-1 TRBV4-3 many -
CSARQAAYNSPLHF TGCAGTGCGCGACAGGCCGCCTATAATTCACCCCTCCACTTT TRBJ1-6 TRBV20-1 - -
CASSSGTGVTTEAFF TGTGCCAGCAGCTCTGGGACAGGGGTTACTACTGAAGCTTTCTTT TRBJ1-1 TRBV5-4 many TRBD1
CASSSTGTAGVRNF TGTGCCAGCAGCTCCACCGGGACGGCGGGGGTTCGGAACTTC TRBJ2-7 TRBV7-2 few TRBD2
CASSQIQGGNSNQPQHF TGTGCCAGCAGCCAAATTCAGGGCGGAAATAGCAATCAGCCCCAGCATTTT TRBJ1-5 TRBV4-2 many -
CASSKRVGAREKNIQYF TGTGCCAGCAGCAAAAGGGTTGGGGCGCGGGAGAAAAACATTCAGTACTTC TRBJ2-4 TRBV21-1 - -
CASSQDDRRGPFGQPQHF TGCGCCAGCAGCCAAGATGACCGGAGGGGGCCTTTCGGTCAGCCCCAGCATTTT TRBJ1-5 TRBV4-1 many TRBD1
CASSWRYNEQFF TGCGCCAGCAGCTGGCGGTACAATGAGCAGTTCTTC TRBJ2-1 TRBV5-1 many -
CASSSDYDPIFF TGTGCCAGCAGCTCCGACTATGACCCCATCTTCTTC TRBJ2-1 TRBV7-9 many -
CSATRDFETQYF TGCAGTGCAACGCGGGACTTTGAGACCCAGTACTTC TRBJ2-5 TRBV20-1 many -